A selection of T cell receptor beta chains follows, all from one sample in a study of blood T cell repertoires in COVID-19. Repertoires were generated with immunoSEQ multiplex PCR, while TCRdb's copy carries only in-frame clones and drops some. The table records 100,000 or so clones, roughly 84% of them present only once. Sample: peripheral blood. Source of these receptors: a man between 65 and 85 years old with active or convalescent COVID-19. Each CDR3 is given with its conserved first and last residue. A D gene is named only where the DNA matches it firmly. Some rows mark clone size as missing; the rest say once, few, many or name a class of expanded clone.

- | TRBJ2-5 | TRBD1 | TRBV3-1/TRBV3-2 | TGTGCCAGCAGCCCAACCCCGGGGACAGGGGAACGAGAGACCCAGTACTTC | CASSPTPGTGERETQYF
- | TRBJ2-2 | TRBD1 | TRBV24-1 | TGTGCCACCAGAAGACAGGGGACCGGGGAGCTGTTTTTT | CATRRQGTGELFF
- | TRBJ2-3 | - | TRBV2 | TGTGCCAGCAGTTTAGGACAGTCAGCAGATACGCAGTATTTT | CASSLGQSADTQYF
- | TRBJ1-1 | - | TRBV29-1 | TGCAGCGTTGAATCGCAACAGGGCACTGAAGCTTTCTTT | CSVESQQGTEAFF
- | TRBJ1-3 | TRBD1 | TRBV28 | TGTGCCAGCAGTTTAAGGACAGGGCCCCTCTCTGGAAACACCATATATTTT | CASSLRTGPLSGNTIYF
- | TRBJ1-2 | - | TRBV30 | TGTGCCTGGAGTTTCGGGCAGGGCCCCTATGGCTACACCTTC | CAWSFGQGPYGYTF
- | TRBJ1-5 | TRBD1 | TRBV29-1 | TGCAGCGTTACAGGGGGGGTCGATCAGCCCCAGCATTTT | CSVTGGVDQPQHF
once | TRBJ1-1 | - | TRBV6-5 | TGTGCCAGCAGCACTACTATGAACACTGAAGCTTTCTTT | CASSTTMNTEAFF
- | TRBJ1-2 | TRBD1 | TRBV6-5 | TGTGCCAGCAGCCGGGACAGAGGCAACTATGGCTACACCTTC | CASSRDRGNYGYTF
- | TRBJ2-7 | - | TRBV5-1 | TGCGCCAGCAGCTTTAGCAGGGCCACCTACGAGCAGTACTTC | CASSFSRATYEQYF
- | TRBJ2-3 | TRBD2 | TRBV5-1 | TGCGCCAGCAGCTTGGAGGCTAGCGGGGGGAGCGATACGCAGTATTTT | CASSLEASGGSDTQYF
- | TRBJ1-2 | - | TRBV11-2 | TGTGCCAGCAGCTTCAGGGGAGAGGGCCATGGCTACACCTTC | CASSFRGEGHGYTF
- | TRBJ1-2 | - | TRBV27 | TGTGCCAGCAGTTTATCAGGGGCCTTTAACTATGGCTACACCTTC | CASSLSGAFNYGYTF
- | TRBJ1-3 | TRBD1 | TRBV28 | TGTGCCAGCTCTACAGGGGGTTCTGGAAACACCATATATTTT | CASSTGGSGNTIYF
few | TRBJ2-7 | TRBD2 | TRBV11-2 | TGTGCCAGCAGCCGGAGCGGGGGGAAGGGGTACGAGCAGTACTTC | CASSRSGGKGYEQYF
- | TRBJ1-1 | TRBD1 | TRBV27 | TGTGCCAGCAGAAACAGGGGGGGCACTGAAGCTTTCTTT | CASRNRGGTEAFF
- | TRBJ2-3 | TRBD2 | TRBV7-9 | TGTGCCAGCAGCTTAGAGCGGGGGGGCCTGGATACGCAGTATTTT | CASSLERGGLDTQYF
- | TRBJ1-1 | - | TRBV30 | TGTGCCTGGAGTTCGGTTGAAGCTTTCTTT | CAWSSVEAFF
- | TRBJ1-6 | - | TRBV30 | TGTGCCTGGAGCCTCAAGGGACTCGTCCACTTT | CAWSLKGLVHF
- | TRBJ2-1 | TRBD2 | TRBV4-3 | TGCGCCAGCAGCCTAGAACCGGGGGGTTACAATGAGCAGTTCTTC | CASSLEPGGYNEQFF
few | TRBJ1-3 | TRBD1 | TRBV7-9 | TGTGCCAGCAGCTTCGGACAGGGGGCTTTGCTCGGAAACACCATATATTTT | CASSFGQGALLGNTIYF
- | TRBJ1-2 | - | TRBV19 | TGTGCCAGTAGTGTCACAGGGTTTGGCTACACCTTC | CASSVTGFGYTF
- | TRBJ1-2 | TRBD1 | TRBV11-2 | TGTGCCAGCAGCCCGACGACAGGGATGAAGGGCTACACCTTC | CASSPTTGMKGYTF
- | TRBJ2-3 | - | TRBV6-5 | TGTGCCAGCAGTTTTAGTGGGAGCACGCGGACAGATACGCAGTATTTT | CASSFSGSTRTDTQYF
- | TRBJ2-3 | TRBD2 | TRBV3-1/TRBV3-2 | TGTGCCAGCAGTCCTAGCGGGGGGGCCCCTAGCACAGATACGCAGTATTTT | CASSPSGGAPSTDTQYF
- | TRBJ2-1 | TRBD2 | TRBV4-3 | TGCGCCAGCAGCCAAGATCGGGGCGGGGGGGCCGTCAATGAGCAGTTCTTC | CASSQDRGGGAVNEQFF
- | TRBJ1-4 | - | TRBV15 | TGTGCCACCAGCCCCAGGTACAGCCTTAATGAAAAACTGTTTTTT | CATSPRYSLNEKLFF
- | TRBJ1-1 | - | TRBV11-2 | TGTGCCAGCAGCAAGGACAGGAACACTGAAGCTTTCTTT | CASSKDRNTEAFF
- | TRBJ1-2 | - | TRBV2 | TGTGCCAGCAGTCAGTCCTGGGAGGGGAACTATGGCTACACCTTC | CASSQSWEGNYGYTF
- | TRBJ1-2 | - | TRBV6-5 | TGTGCCAGCAGTTACTCTCGAGAGGGCTACACCTTC | CASSYSREGYTF
once | TRBJ1-3 | - | TRBV2 | TGTGCCAGCACGAGGGTCGCGGACACCATATATTTT | CASTRVADTIYF
- | TRBJ1-5 | - | TRBV19 | TGTGCCAGTAGATCCCAGGGCCTGCTAACGCATTTT | CASRSQGLLTHF
- | TRBJ2-2 | - | TRBV7-2 | TGTGCCAGCAGTTCCCGGGGTACCACCGGGGAGCTGTTTTTT | CASSSRGTTGELFF
- | TRBJ1-2 | TRBD1 | TRBV28 | TGTGCCAGCAGTTTACTGGACAGGCCCTTACCGTATGGCTACACCTTC | CASSLLDRPLPYGYTF
- | TRBJ2-7 | - | TRBV24-1 | TGTGCCACCATTTACCCGGGACAATCCTACGAGCAGTACTTC | CATIYPGQSYEQYF
- | TRBJ2-1 | - | TRBV7-3 | TGTGCCAGCAGCTTCCCCGGGGGGCGGAATGAGCAGTTCTTC | CASSFPGGRNEQFF
- | TRBJ2-1 | TRBD2 | TRBV30 | TGTGCCTGGAGTGTACTGCCGACTAGCGGGGGCCGGAATGAGCAGTTCTTC | CAWSVLPTSGGRNEQFF
- | TRBJ1-6 | TRBD1 | TRBV7-2 | TGTGCCAGCAGCACCCCCGGGACAGGGTTCTCACCCCTCCACTTT | CASSTPGTGFSPLHF
- | TRBJ1-1 | - | TRBV11-2 | TGTGCCAGCAGCACAGGACAGACGATGAACACTGAAGCTTTCTTT | CASSTGQTMNTEAFF
- | TRBJ1-1 | TRBD1 | TRBV7-8 | TGTGCCAGCAGCCCTCGGACAGGGGGGAATCAAAACACTGAAGCTTTCTTT | CASSPRTGGNQNTEAFF
few | TRBJ1-2 | TRBD1 | TRBV28 | TGTGCCAGCAGTTTGAATGTTCGACAGGGGAAGGGCTACACCTTC | CASSLNVRQGKGYTF
- | TRBJ1-5 | - | TRBV2 | TGTGCCAGCGGGCAGAGCAATCAGCCCCAGCATTTT | CASGQSNQPQHF
- | TRBJ1-2 | - | TRBV18 | TGTGCCAGCTCACCCGGGACTGAGCCTGTCTACACCTTC | CASSPGTEPVYTF
- | TRBJ1-3 | - | TRBV5-1 | TGCGCCAGCAGCTTAACCAGGGGCCCTGGAAACACCATATATTTT | CASSLTRGPGNTIYF
- | TRBJ2-5 | - | TRBV6-5 | TGTGCCAGCAGTTACCGAACTAACCAAGAGACCCAGTACTTC | CASSYRTNQETQYF
- | TRBJ1-1 | - | TRBV18 | TGTGCCAGCGCGCGCGGGGTGGACACTGAAGCTTTCTTT | CASARGVDTEAFF
- | TRBJ2-1 | TRBD1 | TRBV19 | TGTGCCAGTACCGTGGGACAGCCCGGGCGGAATGAGCAGTTCTTC | CASTVGQPGRNEQFF